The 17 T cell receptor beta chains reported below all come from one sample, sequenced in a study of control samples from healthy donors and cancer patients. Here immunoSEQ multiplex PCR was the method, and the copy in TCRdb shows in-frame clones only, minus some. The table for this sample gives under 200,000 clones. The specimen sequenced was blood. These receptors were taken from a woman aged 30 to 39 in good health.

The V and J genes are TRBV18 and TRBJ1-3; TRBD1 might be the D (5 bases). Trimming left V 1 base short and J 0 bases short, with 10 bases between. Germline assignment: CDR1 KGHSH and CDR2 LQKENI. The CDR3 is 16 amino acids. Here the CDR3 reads CASSPRDGISGNTIYF. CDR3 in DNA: TGTGCCAGCTCACCACGGGACGGCATCTCTGGAAACACCATATATTTT.

The DNA for the CDR3 is TGTGCCAGCAGTTACAGGGGGCGAACTGAAGCTTTCTTT. As protein: CASSYRGRTEAFF. The rearrangement uses TRBV12-3 or TRBV12-4 and TRBJ1-1; 9 nucleotides match TRBD1. The trim removed 4 bases at V and 5 bases at J, leaving 2 bases unmatched. This CDR3 is 13 amino acids long.

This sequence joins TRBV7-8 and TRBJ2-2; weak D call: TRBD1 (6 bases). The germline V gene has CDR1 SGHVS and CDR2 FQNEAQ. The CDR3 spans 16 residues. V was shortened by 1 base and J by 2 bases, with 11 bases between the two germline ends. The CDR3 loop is CASSLDRARNTGELFF. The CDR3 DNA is TGTGCCAGCAGCTTAGACAGGGCCCGAAACACCGGGGAGCTGTTTTTT.

Here the CDR3 DNA reads TGTGCCAGCCGTCGCCGGGCTAGCGGGGGCGCCTACGAGCAGTACTTC. Protein: CASRRRASGGAYEQYF. The V and J genes are TRBV28 and TRBJ2-7; 10 positions match TRBD2. The length of the CDR3 is 16 residues. Germline CDR1 and CDR2: MDHEN and SYDVKM. V lost 8 bases to trimming and J lost 2 bases; unmatched junction nucleotides: 12.

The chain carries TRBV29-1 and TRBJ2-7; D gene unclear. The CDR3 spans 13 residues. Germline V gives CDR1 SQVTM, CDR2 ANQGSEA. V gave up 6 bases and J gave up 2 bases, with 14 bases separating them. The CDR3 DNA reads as TGCAGCGTAACTCCGACTGGAACCTACGAGCAGTACTTC. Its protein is CSVTPTGTYEQYF.

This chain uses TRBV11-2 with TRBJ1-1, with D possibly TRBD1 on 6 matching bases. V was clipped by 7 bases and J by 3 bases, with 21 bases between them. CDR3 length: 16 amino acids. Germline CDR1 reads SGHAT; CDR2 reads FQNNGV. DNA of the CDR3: TGTGCCAGCATCCGTAGATTAGGGGGGGGACACACTGAAGCTTTCTTT. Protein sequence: CASIRRLGGGHTEAFF.

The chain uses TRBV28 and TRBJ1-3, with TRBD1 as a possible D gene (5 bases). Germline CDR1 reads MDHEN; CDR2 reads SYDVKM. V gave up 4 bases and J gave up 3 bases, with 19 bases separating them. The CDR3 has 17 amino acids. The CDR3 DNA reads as TGTGCCAGCAGTTCGCTGACAGATATCAAATTTGGAAACACCATATATTTT. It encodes CASSSLTDIKFGNTIYF.

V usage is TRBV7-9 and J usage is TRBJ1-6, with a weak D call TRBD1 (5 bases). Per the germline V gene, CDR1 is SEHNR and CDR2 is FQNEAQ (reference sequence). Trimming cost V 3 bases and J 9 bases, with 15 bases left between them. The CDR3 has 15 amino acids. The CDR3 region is CASSFGHRTGSPLHF. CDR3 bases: TGTGCCAGCAGCTTTGGTCACAGGACCGGTTCACCCCTCCACTTT.

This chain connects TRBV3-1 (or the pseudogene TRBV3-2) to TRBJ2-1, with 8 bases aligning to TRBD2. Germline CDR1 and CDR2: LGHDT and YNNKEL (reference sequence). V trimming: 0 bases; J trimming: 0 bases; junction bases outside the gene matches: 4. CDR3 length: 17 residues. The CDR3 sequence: CASSQDLRGGSYNEQFF. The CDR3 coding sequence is TGTGCCAGCAGCCAAGATCTACGGGGGGGCTCCTACAATGAGCAGTTCTTC.

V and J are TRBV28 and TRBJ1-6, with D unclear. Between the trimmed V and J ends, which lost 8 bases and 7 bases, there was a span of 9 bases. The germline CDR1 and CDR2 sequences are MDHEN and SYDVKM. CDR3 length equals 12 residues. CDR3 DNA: TGTGCCAGCTTAAGGCCCAATTCACCCCTCCACTTT. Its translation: CASLRPNSPLHF.

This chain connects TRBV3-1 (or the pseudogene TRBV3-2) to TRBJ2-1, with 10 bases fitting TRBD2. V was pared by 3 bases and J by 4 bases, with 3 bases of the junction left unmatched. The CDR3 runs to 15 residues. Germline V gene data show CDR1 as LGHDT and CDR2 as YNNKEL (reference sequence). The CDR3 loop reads CASSQQAGGYNEQFF. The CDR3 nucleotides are TGTGCCAGCAGCCAGCAAGCGGGGGGGTACAATGAGCAGTTCTTC.

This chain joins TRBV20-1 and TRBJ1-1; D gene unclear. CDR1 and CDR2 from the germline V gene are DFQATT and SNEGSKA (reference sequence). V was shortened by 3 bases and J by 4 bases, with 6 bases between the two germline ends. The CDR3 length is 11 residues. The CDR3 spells CSARTGTEAFF. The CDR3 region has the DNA TGCAGTGCTAGGACGGGCACTGAAGCTTTCTTT.

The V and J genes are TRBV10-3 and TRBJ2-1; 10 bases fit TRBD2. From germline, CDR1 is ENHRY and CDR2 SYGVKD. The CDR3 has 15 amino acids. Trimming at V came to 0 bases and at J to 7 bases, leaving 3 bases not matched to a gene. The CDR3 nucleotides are TGTGCCATCAGTGAGTCAGCGGGGGGGCCTAATGAGCAGTTCTTC. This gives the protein CAISESAGGPNEQFF.

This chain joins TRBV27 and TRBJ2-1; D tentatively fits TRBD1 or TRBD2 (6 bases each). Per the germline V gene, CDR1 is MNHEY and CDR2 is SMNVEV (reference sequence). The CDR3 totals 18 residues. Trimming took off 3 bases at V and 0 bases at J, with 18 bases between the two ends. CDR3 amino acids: CASSLAGGAPSSYNEQFF. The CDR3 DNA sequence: TGTGCCAGCAGTTTGGCCGGGGGCGCACCCTCCTCCTACAATGAGCAGTTCTTC.

The CDR3 loop is CASSPSSAGASYNEQFF. In DNA, the CDR3 is TGCGCCAGCAGCCCCTCGTCGGCCGGGGCCTCCTACAATGAGCAGTTCTTC. The V and J genes are TRBV4-1 and TRBJ2-1, with D perhaps assigned TRBD1 or TRBD2 (5 bases each). The V end was cut by 4 bases, the J end by 0 bases, with 16 bases between. This CDR3 spans 17 amino acids. Germline-derived CDR1 and CDR2 are MGHRA and YSYEKL.

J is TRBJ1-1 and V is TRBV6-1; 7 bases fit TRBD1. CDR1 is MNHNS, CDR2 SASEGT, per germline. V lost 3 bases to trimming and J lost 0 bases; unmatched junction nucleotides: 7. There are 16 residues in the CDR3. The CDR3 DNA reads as TGTGCCAGCAGTGACCCGACAGGGAGGGTGAACACTGAAGCTTTCTTT. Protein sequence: CASSDPTGRVNTEAFF.

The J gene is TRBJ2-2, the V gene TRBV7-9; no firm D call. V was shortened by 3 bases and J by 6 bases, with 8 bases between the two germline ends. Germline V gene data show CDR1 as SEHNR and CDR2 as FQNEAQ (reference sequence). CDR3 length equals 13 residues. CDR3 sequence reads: CASSLNEAGELFF. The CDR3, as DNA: TGTGCCAGCAGCTTGAATGAGGCCGGGGAGCTGTTTTTT.